The source of this T cell receptor (beta chain) is a study of vaccination effects on CD4 cells after COVID-19. General observations from the study: Convalescent patients were scarce, and early post-infection timepoints were absent.

The table came from immunoSEQ multiplex PCR; TCRdb's copy has only in-frame clones and leaves some out. The profile shows tens of thousands of clones, around 74% of them singletons. Once cultured for 10 to 11 days, the cells underwent separation to obtain CD4+ T cells. The person had PCR-confirmed SARS-CoV-2 infection between March and December 2020. Participants received two doses of either the BNT162b2 or mRNA-1273 vaccine. With respect to this clone: Its target is unknown.

This TCR was recovered from a human donor who had a prior SARS-CoV-2 infection. The input for sequencing was CD4+ T cells from PBMCs cultured without peptide, taken after COVID-19 vaccination.

The CDR3 DNA sequence: TGTGCCAGCAGCTCAAAGTTGCAGACCCAGTACTTC. It codes for CASSSKLQTQYF. The chain links TRBV7-2 to TRBJ2-5, with unresolved D. The length of the CDR3 is 12 residues. The V and J ends lost 4 bases and 6 bases respectively, with 9 bases between them. Germline values: CDR1 SGHTA, CDR2 FQGNSA.